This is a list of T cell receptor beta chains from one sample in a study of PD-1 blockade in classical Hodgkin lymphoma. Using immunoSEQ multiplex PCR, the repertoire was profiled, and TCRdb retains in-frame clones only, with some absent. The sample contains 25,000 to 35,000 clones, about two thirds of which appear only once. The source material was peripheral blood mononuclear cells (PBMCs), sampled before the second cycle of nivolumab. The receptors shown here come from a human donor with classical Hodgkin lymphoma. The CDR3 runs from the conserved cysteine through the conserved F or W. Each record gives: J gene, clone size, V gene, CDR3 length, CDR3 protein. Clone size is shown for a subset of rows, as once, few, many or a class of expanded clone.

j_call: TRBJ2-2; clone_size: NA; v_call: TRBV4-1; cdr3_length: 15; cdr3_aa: CASSQEHRNTGKLFF
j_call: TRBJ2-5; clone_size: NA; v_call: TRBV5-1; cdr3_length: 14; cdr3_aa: CASSSAAGEETQYF
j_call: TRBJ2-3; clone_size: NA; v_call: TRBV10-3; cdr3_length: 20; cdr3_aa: CAISESASGGTSFLTDTQYF
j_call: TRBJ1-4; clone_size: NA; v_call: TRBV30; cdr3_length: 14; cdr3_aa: CAWSVGQGAEKLFF
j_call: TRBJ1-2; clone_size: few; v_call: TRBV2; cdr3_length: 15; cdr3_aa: CASSENLSRGGGYTF
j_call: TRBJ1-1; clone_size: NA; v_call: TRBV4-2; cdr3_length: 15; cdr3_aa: CASSQDEGRDTEAFF
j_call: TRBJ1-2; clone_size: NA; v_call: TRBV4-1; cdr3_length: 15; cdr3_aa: CASSPGPGENYGYTF
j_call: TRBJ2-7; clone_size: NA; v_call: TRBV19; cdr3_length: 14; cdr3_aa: CASSTRDSSYEQYF
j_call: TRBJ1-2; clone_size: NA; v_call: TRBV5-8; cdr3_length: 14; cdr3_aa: CASNPGEGLYGYTF
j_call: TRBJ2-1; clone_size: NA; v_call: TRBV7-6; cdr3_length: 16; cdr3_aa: CASSLATGGFDNEQFF
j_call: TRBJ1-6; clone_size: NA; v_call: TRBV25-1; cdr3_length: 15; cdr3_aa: CASSEFEGLNSPLHF
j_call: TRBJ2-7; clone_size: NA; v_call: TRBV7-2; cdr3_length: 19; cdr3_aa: CASSPSPERGVRYYGEQYF
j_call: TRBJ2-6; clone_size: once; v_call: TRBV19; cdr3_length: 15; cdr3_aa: CASSIADSGANVLTF
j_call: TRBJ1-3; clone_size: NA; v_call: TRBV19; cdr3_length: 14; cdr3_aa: CASRAPGTGNTIYF
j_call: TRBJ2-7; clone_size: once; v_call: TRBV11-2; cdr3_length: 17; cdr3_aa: CASSLLAGPLGSYEQYF
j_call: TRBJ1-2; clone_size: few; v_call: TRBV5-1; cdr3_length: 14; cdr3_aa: CASSGPTGTYGYTF
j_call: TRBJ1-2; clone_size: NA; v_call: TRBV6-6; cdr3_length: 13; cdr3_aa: CASTYDRGEGYTF
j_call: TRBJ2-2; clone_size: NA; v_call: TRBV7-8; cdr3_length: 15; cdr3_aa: CASSSSLRNTGELFF
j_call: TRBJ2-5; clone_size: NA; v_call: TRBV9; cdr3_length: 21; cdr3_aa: CASTNPGFRLIGRGNQETQYF
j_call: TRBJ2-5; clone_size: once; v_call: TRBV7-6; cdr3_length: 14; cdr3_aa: CASSLAGGGETQYF
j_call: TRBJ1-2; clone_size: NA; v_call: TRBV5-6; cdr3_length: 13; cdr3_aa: CASSAGTDPGYTF
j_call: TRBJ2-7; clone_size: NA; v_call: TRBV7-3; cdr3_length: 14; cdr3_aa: CASRPSGGAHEQYF